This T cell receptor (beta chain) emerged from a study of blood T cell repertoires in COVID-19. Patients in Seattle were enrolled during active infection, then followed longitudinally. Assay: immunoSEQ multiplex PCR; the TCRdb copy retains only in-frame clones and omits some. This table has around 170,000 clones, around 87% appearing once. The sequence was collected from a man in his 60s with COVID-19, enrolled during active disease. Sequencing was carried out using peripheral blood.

Here the CDR3 reads CASSPGGTSEQYF. The CDR3 DNA is TGTGCCAGCAGTCCCGGGGGGACATCCGAGCAGTACTTC. This rearrangement joins TRBV6-2 or TRBV6-3 to TRBJ2-7; a possible D gene is TRBD2 (7 bases). CDR3 length: 13 amino acids. Germline assignment: CDR1 MNHEY and CDR2 SVGEGT. The V end was cut by 5 bases, the J end by 6 bases, with 14 bases between.